The present T cell receptor beta chain was sequenced within a study of cytomegalovirus exposure and HLA in healthy donors. Study details: Roughly 180 million T cells yielded 120 million or so unique TCR beta sequences, as an earlier analysis found.

Unrecorded immune exposure was likely among donors, who were nominally healthy when sampled. This CDR3 has 16 residues. Losses at the gene ends were 6 bases for V and 0 bases for J; bases not matched to a gene: 5. CDR1 is MNHEY, CDR2 SMNVEV, per germline (reference sequence). 60 Vbeta and 13 Jbeta primers were used in PCR. Generated by immunoSEQ multiplex PCR, the TCRdb table keeps only in-frame clones and is missing some. The data show some 220,000 clones, 85% seen once. General observations from the study: Differences between HLA loci emerged in a later analysis of TCR association rates, with DRB1 most and HLA-C fewest. Information on immune exposure was restricted to one variable (CMV serostatus).

Comment on this clone: Its cognate antigen is unknown.

The receptor was derived from a girl aged 2-9 years in good health and CMV-seronegative. The genes are TRBV27 and TRBJ2-6; 7 nucleotides agree with TRBD2. The material sequenced was PBMCs. The CDR3 here is CASRERGISGANVLTF. The CDR3 nucleotides are TGTGCCAGCAGGGAGCGGGGAATCTCTGGGGCCAACGTCCTGACTTTC.